This record looks at one TCR beta chain sequence and its context. What it binds is unknown. The data belong to a study of human T cells and chemical hapten exposure. Study background: Small differences in pooled library volume mainly drove the variation in TCR yields per sample. Broader study findings: The number of TCRs above 1 in 1000 frequency did not change after DPC sensitization.

Library preparation tagged each individual cDNA molecule with a unique molecular identifier. TCRdb redid the calling of the RACE reads with MiXCR, one entry per CDR3 protein. The table has 44,000 or so distinct CDR3 sequences, 3% to 4.5% seen once; the top ten hold 4.5% to 7%. Trimming pared 4 bases from V and 1 base from J, leaving 14 bases between. Germline loops: CDR1 MDHEN, CDR2 SYDVKM. The CDR3 spans 16 residues. Specified time point: healthy volunteer bleed at 6 weeks. It was unfractionated whole blood from which total RNA was extracted. The sequenced sample consisted of whole blood. This TCR derives from a human donor in good health. Some clones in this sample may be carry-over from other donors' samples. V is TRBV28 and J is TRBJ1-5, with TRBD1 as a possible D gene (5 bases). Here the CDR3 DNA reads TGTGCCAGCAGTTCATCGGAGGGACGGAGCAATCAGCCCCAGCATTTT. This gives the protein CASSSSEGRSNQPQHF. The full variable domain, in which reference TRBV28 and TRBJ1-5 provide the parts outside the CDR3, is DVKVTQSSRYLVKRTGEKVFLECVQDMDHENMFWYRQDPGLGLRLIYFSYDVKMKEKGDIPEGYSVSREKKERFSLILESASTNQTSMYLCASSSSEGRSNQPQHFGDGTRLSIL.